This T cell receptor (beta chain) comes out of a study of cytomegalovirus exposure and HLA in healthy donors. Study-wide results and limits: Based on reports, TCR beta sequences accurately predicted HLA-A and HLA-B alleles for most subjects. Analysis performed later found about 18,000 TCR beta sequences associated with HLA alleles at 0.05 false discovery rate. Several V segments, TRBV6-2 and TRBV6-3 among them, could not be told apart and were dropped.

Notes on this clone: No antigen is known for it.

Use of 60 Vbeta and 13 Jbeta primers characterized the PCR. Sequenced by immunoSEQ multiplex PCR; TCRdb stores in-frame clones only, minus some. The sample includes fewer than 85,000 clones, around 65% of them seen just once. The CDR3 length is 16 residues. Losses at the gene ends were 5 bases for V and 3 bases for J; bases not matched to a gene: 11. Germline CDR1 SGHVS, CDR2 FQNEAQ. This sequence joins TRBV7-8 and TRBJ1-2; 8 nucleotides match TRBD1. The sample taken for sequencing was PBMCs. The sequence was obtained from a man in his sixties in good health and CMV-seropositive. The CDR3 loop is CASSQTGDNWDYGYTF. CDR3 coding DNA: TGTGCCAGCAGCCAGACAGGGGACAACTGGGACTATGGCTACACCTTC. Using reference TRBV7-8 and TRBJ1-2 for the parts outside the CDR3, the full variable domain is GAGVSQSPRYKVAKRGQDVALRCDPISGHVSLFWYQQALGQGPEFLTYFQNEAQLDKSGLPSDRFFAERPEGSVSTLKIQRTQQEDSAVYLCASSQTGDNWDYGYTFGSGTRLTVV.